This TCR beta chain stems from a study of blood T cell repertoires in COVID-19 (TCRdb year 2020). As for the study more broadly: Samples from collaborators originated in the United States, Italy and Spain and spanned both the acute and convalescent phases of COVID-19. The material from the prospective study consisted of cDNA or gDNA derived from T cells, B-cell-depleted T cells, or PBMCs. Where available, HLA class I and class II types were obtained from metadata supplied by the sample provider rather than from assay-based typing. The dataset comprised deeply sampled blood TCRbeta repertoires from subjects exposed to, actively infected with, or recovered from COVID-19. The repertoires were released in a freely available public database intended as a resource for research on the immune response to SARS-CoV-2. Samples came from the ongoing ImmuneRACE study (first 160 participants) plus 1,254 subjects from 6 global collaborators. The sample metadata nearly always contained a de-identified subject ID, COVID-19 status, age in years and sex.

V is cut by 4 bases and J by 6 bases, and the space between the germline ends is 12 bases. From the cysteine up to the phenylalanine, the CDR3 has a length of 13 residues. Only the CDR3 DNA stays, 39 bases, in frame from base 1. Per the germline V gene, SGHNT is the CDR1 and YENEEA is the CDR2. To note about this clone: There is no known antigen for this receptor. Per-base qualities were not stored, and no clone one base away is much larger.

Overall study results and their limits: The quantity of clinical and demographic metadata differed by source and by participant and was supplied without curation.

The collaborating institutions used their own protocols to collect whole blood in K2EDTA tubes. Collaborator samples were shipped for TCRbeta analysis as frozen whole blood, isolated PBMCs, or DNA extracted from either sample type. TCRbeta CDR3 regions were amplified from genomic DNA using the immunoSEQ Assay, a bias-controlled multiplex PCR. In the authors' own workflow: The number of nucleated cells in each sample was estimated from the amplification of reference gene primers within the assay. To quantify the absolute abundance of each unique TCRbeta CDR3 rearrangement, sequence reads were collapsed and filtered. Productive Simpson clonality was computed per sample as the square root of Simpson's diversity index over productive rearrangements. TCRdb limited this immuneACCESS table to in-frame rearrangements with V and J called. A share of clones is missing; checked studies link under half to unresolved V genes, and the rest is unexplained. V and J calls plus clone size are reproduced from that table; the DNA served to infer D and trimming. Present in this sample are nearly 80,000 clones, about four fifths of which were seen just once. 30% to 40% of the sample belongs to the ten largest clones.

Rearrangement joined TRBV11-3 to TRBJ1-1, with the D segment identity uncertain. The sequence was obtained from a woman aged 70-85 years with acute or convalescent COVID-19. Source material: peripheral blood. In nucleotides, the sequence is TGTGCCAGCAGCTCCGGCTCTCGGGCTGAAGCTTTCTTT. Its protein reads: CASSSGSRAEAFF.